What follows are 10 T cell receptor beta chains derived from one specimen sequenced in a study of breast tumors, draining lymph nodes, adjacent tissues. Breast cancer patients provided tissue from their axillary draining lymph nodes. TCRdb reanalysed the multiplex PCR reads using MiXCR and keeps one entry per CDR3 protein. The sample gives approximately 150,000 distinct CDR3 sequences, about 31% of which show up once; around 2.3% is in the top ten. The specimen was axillary lymph node tissue. The receptors were sampled from a female donor with breast cancer. Some clones in this sample may be carry-over from other donors' samples.

The chain is built from TRBV15 and TRBJ2-5; possibly TRBD1 for D (6 bases). Trimming cost V 3 bases and J 5 bases, with 25 bases left between them. This CDR3 is built from 18 residues. Germline V gene data show CDR1 as LNHNV and CDR2 as YYDKDF (reference sequence). The CDR3 sequence is CATSSGLKTGSEEETQYF. The CDR3 DNA is TGTGCCACCAGCAGTGGATTGAAAACAGGGTCTGAGGAGGAGACCCAGTACTTC.

Many counts were recorded for this clonotype. The V and J genes are TRBV20-1 and TRBJ2-7; D perhaps matches TRBD1 (7 bases). V dropped 4 bases and J dropped 0 bases, with 13 bases sitting between them. This CDR3 has 14 residues. Germline lookup yields CDR1 DFQATT and CDR2 SNEGSKA (reference sequence). The CDR3 nucleotides read TGCAGTGCTACGACAGGGAGGAGCTCCTACGAGCAGTACGTC. Amino acid sequence: CSATTGRSSYEQYV.

This clonotype was recorded many times. V gene TRBV15 combines with J gene TRBJ2-1; TRBD2 might be the D (6 bases). V dropped 4 bases and J dropped 3 bases, with 7 bases sitting between them. From germline, CDR1 is LNHNV and CDR2 YYDKDF (reference sequence). The CDR3 sequence is 13 residues long. The CDR3 DNA reads TGTGCCACCAGCATGGGACTCTACAATGAGCAGTTCTTC. Translation gives CATSMGLYNEQFF.

To note about this clonotype: A much larger clone is a single base away; this may be a read error. The chain recombines TRBV12-3 or TRBV12-4 with TRBJ1-3; D is possibly TRBD1 (5 bases). Trimming left V 8 bases short and J 0 bases short, with 14 bases between. CDR3 length: 15 residues. Here the CDR3 reads CASGLQVSSGNTIYF. The CDR3 bases are TGTGCCAGCGGGCTACAGGTCAGCTCTGGAAACACCATATATTTT.

This clonotype was found many times. The gene calls are TRBV4-1 and TRBJ2-1, with TRBD2 as a possible D gene (5 bases). From germline, CDR1 is MGHRA and CDR2 YSYEKL. This CDR3 is 16 amino acids long. Trimming shortened V by 5 bases and J by 0 bases, and 14 bases separated the two germline ends. The CDR3 DNA reads TGCGCCAGCAGCTTCCGACCTGGGAGCTCCTACAATGAGCAGTTCTTC. Translated, it gives CASSFRPGSSYNEQFF.

With regard to this clonotype: A much bigger clone sits one base away, suggesting this may be a read error. This chain uses TRBV20-1 with TRBJ2-5, with D unclear. This CDR3 has 12 amino acids. Germline V gene lookup returns CDR1 DFQATT and CDR2 SNEGSKA (reference sequence). The CDR3 nucleotides are TGCAGTGTCCAGGTGTACCAAGAGACCCCGTACTTC. Protein: CSVQVYQETPYF.

The chain is built from TRBV2 and TRBJ1-6; 7 nucleotides agree with TRBD1. The germline CDR1 and CDR2 sequences are SNHLY and FYNNEI. This CDR3 has 14 residues. J lost 9 bases, V lost 8 bases, and 10 bases had no gene match. In DNA, the CDR3 is TGTGCCAGCTCCCCCGACAGGGTGGGTTCACCCCTCCACTTT. This encodes CASSPDRVGSPLHF.

This clonotype appeared a few times. A much larger clonotype is one base distant, so this may be a read error. V gene TRBV20-1 combines with J gene TRBJ2-5; 14 nucleotides align to TRBD2. The germline CDR1 and CDR2 sequences are DFQATT and SNEGSKA (reference sequence). The ends lost 6 bases at V and 4 bases at J; junction bases unmatched: 7. The CDR3 has 15 amino acids. The DNA of the CDR3 is TGCAGTGCGACGGGACTAGCGGGGGAAGCAGAGACCCAGTACTTC. The encoded protein is CSATGLAGEAETQYF.

The rearrangement joins TRBV4-1 to TRBJ1-5; D ambiguous. This CDR3 region has 22 residues. V was clipped by 1 base and J by 0 bases, with 28 bases between them. Looked up from germline, CDR1 is MGHRA and CDR2 is YSYEKL. The CDR3 reads CASSQVKKLRGWHRYSNQPQHF. DNA of the CDR3: TGCGCCAGCAGCCAAGTTAAGAAGCTTCGGGGTTGGCACCGATATAGCAATCAGCCCCAGCATTTT.

The chain carries TRBV5-1 and TRBJ1-1; D not resolved. The V gene lost 2 bases and the J gene lost 1 base, with 6 bases spanning the gap. Germline CDR1 and CDR2: SGHRS and YFSETQ. The CDR3 totals 13 residues. CDR3 nucleotides: TGCGCCAGCAGCTTTCTTCGGAACACTGAAGCTTTCTTT. Amino acids: CASSFLRNTEAFF.